This T cell receptor (beta chain) came from a study of CD8+ T cells in alopecia areata. This clone was seen a few times. The same CDR3 is also encoded by other DNA sequences in this sample. Treatment in this sample: oral pan-JAK inhibitor, 5-10 mg twice daily. It was cDNA, reverse transcribed from extracted RNA, that served as the sequencing template. Sequencing was performed with immunoSEQ multiplex PCR; in TCRdb, only in-frame clones are kept and a portion is missing. The repertoire holds 190,000 or so clones, with around three fifths as singletons. Per the germline V gene, CDR1 is SEHNR and CDR2 is FQNEAQ (reference sequence). The CDR3 is 14 residues long. V lost 1 base and J 3 bases, leaving 9 bases between the germline ends.

The source of this sequence is a human donor with alopecia areata. Here the sequenced sample was CD8+ T cells sorted from blood, taken at week 24, from a patient treated with tofacitinib. The chain combines TRBV7-9 with TRBJ1-2, with D possibly matching TRBD1 (5 bases). In DNA form, the CDR3 reads TGTGCCAGCAGCTTAGTGTCGGGGGACTATGGCTACACCTTC. Its translation is CASSLVSGDYGYTF.